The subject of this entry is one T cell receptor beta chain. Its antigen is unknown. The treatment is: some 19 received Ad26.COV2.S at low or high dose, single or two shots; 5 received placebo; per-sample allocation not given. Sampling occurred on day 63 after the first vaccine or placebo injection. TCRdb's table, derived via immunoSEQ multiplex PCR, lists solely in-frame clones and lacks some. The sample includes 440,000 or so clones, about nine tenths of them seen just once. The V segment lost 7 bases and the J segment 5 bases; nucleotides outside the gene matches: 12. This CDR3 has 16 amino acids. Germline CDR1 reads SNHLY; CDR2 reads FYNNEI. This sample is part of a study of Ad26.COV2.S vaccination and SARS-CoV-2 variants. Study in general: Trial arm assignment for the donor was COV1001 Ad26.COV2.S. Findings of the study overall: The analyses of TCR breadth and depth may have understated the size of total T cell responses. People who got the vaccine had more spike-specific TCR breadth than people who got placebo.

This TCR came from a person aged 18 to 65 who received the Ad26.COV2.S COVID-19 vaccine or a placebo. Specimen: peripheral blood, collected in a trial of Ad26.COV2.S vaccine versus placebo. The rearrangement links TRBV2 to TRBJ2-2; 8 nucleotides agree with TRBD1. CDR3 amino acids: CASKVQGAVGTGELFF. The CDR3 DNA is TGTGCCAGCAAAGTGCAGGGGGCAGTGGGTACCGGGGAGCTGTTTTTT.